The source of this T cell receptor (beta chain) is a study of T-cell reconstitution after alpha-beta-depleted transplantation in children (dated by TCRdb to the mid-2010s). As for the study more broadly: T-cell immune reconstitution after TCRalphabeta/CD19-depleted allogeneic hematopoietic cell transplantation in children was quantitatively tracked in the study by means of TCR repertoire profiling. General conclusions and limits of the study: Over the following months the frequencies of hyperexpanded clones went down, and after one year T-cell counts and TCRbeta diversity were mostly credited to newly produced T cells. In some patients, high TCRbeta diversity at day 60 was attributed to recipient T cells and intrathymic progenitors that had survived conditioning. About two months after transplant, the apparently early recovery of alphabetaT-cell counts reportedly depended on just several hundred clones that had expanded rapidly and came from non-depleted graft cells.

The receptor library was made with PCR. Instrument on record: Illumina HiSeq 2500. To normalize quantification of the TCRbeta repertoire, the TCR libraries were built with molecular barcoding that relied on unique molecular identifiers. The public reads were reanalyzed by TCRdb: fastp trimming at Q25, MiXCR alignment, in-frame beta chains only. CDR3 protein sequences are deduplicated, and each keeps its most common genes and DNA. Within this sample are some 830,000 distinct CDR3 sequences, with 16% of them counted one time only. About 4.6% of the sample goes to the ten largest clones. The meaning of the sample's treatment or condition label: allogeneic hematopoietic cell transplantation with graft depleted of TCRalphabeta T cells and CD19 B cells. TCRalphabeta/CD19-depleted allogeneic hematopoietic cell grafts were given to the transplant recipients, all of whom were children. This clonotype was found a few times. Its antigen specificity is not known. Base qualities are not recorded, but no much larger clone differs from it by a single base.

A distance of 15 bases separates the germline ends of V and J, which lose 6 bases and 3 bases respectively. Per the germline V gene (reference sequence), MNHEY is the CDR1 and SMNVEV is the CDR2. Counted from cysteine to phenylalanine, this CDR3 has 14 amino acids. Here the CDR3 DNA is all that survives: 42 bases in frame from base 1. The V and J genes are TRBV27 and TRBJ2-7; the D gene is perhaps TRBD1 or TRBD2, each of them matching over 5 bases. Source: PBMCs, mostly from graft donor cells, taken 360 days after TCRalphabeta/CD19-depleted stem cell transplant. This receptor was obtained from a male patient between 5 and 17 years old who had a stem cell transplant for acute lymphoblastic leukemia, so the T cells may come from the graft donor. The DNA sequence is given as TGTGCCAGCAGCCAATGGGACGGATACTACGAGCAGTACTTC. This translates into CASSQWDGYYEQYF.